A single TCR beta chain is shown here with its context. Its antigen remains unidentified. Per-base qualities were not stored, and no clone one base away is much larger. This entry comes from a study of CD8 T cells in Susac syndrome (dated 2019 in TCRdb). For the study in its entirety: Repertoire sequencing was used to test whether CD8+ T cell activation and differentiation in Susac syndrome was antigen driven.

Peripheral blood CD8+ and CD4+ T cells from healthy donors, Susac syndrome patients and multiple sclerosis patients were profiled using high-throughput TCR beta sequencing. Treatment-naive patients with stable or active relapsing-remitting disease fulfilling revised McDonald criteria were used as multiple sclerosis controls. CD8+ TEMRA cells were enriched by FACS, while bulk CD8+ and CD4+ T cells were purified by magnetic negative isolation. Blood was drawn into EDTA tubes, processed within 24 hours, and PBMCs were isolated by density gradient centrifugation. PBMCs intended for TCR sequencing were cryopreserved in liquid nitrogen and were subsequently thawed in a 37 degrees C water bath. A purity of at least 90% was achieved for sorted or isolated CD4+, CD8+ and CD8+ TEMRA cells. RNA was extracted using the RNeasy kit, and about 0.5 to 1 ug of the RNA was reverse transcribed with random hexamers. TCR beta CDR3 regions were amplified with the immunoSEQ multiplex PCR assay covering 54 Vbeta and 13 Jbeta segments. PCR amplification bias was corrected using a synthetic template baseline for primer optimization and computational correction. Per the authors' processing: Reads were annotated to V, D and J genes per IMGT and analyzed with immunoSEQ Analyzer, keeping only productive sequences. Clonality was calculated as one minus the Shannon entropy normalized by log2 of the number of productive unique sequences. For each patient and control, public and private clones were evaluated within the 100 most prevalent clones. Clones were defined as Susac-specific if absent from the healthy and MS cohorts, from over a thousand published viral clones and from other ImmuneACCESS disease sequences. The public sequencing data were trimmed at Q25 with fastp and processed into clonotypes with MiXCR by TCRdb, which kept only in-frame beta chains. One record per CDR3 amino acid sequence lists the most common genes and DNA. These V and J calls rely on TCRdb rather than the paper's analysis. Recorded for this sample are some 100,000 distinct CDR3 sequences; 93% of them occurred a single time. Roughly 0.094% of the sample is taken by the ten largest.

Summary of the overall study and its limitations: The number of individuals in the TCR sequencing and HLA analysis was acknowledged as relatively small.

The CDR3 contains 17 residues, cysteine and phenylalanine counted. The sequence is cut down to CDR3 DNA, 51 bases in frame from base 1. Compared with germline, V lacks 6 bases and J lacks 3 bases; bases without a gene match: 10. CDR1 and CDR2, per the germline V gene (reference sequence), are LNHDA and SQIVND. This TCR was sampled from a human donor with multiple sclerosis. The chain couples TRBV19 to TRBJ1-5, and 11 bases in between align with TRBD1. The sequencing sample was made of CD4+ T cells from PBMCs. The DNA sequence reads TGTGCCAGTAGACCCGGCGGACAGGGGGCTTCCAATCAGCCCCAGCATTTT. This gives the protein CASRPGGQGASNQPQHF.